This T cell receptor (beta chain) was identified during a study of glioma-infiltrating T cells after dendritic cell vaccination. Across the whole study: Monocyte-derived dendritic cells, cultured approximately 7 days with IL-4 and GM-CSF, were pulsed with autologous tumor lysate.

This CDR3 has 15 residues. Germline assignment: CDR1 MNHNS and CDR2 SASEGT. With 3 bases removed from V and 6 bases from J, the gap between germline ends came to 18 bases. Time point meaning: after dendritic cell vaccination, including at tumor progression/relapse. The immunoSEQ assay amplified TCRB CDR3 from up to roughly 2 ug DNA. Primers: 60 V beta forward and 13 J beta reverse. Assay: immunoSEQ multiplex PCR; the TCRdb copy retains only in-frame clones and omits some. The sample includes roughly 60,000 clones, about 80% of them seen just once. The specimen comprised blood, sampled after dendritic cell vaccination. This clonotype originated in a human donor with glioblastoma. This chain links TRBV6-1 with TRBJ2-7; tentatively, D is TRBD1 (6 bases). This CDR3 reads CASSDRQANWGEQYF. The CDR3 bases are TGTGCCAGCAGTGACCGACAGGCGAACTGGGGCGAGCAGTACTTC.